One sample yielded the 20 T cell receptor beta chains listed below, sequenced in a study of cytomegalovirus exposure and HLA in healthy donors. With 60 Vbeta and 13 Jbeta primers, the PCR was carried out. Data came from immunoSEQ multiplex PCR; TCRdb stores just in-frame clones and leaves some out. Of more than 150,000 clones in the sample, around three quarters were seen once. Sequencing was carried out using PBMCs. These receptors came from a woman aged 25 to 39 in good health and CMV-seronegative.

The J gene is TRBJ2-7, the V gene TRBV11-1; possible D gene TRBD2, 6 bases. Per the germline V gene, CDR1 is SGHAT and CDR2 is FQDESV (reference sequence). CDR3 length: 13 residues. V was pared by 6 bases and J by 3 bases, with 12 bases between. CDR3 nucleotide sequence: TGTGCCAGCAGTAGGACGGGAGACTACGAGCAGTACTTC. It is translated as CASSRTGDYEQYF.

The rearrangement links TRBV7-9 to TRBJ2-2, with 8 bases aligning to TRBD1. Germline values: CDR1 SEHNR, CDR2 FQNEAQ (reference sequence). The junction had 11 bases not matched to a gene; V was cut back by 5 bases and J by 9 bases. This CDR3 spans 15 amino acids. The CDR3 sequence: CASSPWTGSRRELFF. CDR3 DNA: TGTGCCAGCAGCCCATGGACAGGGTCCAGGAGGGAGCTGTTTTTT.

The chain links TRBV25-1 to TRBJ1-6; D perhaps matches TRBD1 (5 bases). Germline CDR1 MGHDK, CDR2 SYGVNS. Trimming shortened V by 6 bases and J by 4 bases, and 16 bases separated the two germline ends. The CDR3 is 16 residues long. CDR3 amino acids: CASRAGGGNYNSPLHF. The CDR3 region has the DNA TGTGCCAGCAGGGCTGGGGGAGGGAATTATAATTCACCCCTCCACTTT.

The J gene is TRBJ2-1, the V gene TRBV6-6, with TRBD1 identical over 7 bases. This CDR3 region has 15 residues. V lost 6 bases to trimming and J lost 6 bases; unmatched junction nucleotides: 11. Germline CDR1 MNHNY, CDR2 SVGAGI (reference sequence). The CDR3 DNA reads TGTGCCAGCAGACAAGGGGCAGGGGGTGTCAATGAGCAGTTCTTC. It yields the protein CASRQGAGGVNEQFF.

This clone occurred once. J is TRBJ1-5 and V is TRBV29-1; D gene ambiguous. With 4 bases removed from V and 1 base from J, the gap between germline ends came to 20 bases. This CDR3 is built from 17 residues. Germline V lookup: CDR1 SQVTM, CDR2 ANQGSEA. CDR3 protein: CSVVYSAGRGSNQPQHF. The CDR3 nucleotides are TGCAGCGTTGTATATTCCGCCGGTCGGGGAAGCAATCAGCCCCAGCATTTT.

The V call is TRBV6-1, the J call TRBJ1-4; the D is unclear. Trimming cost V 1 base and J 4 bases, with 10 bases left between them. The CDR3 has 15 residues. Germline assignment: CDR1 MNHNS and CDR2 SASEGT. In DNA form, the CDR3 reads TGTGCCAGCAGTGAAGTGCCGAACTTTAATGAAAAACTGTTTTTT. It translates to CASSEVPNFNEKLFF.

This clone was seen a single time. J is TRBJ2-7 and V is TRBV6-5, with 8 positions matching TRBD1. Germline CDR1 is MNHEY and CDR2 is SVGAGI. CDR3 length: 15 residues. V dropped 5 bases and J dropped 3; count of bases not matched to a gene: 9. This CDR3 is CASSHGTGPIYEQYF. The CDR3 DNA follows: TGTGCCAGCAGTCATGGGACAGGCCCTATCTACGAGCAGTACTTC.

CDR3 nucleotide sequence: TGTGCCAGCTCACCCAGGACAGGGGACCGGTCACCCCTCCACTTT. Encoded protein: CASSPRTGDRSPLHF. The chain has TRBV18 and TRBJ1-6, with 9 bases aligning to TRBD1. The CDR3 runs 15 residues. V gave up 3 bases and J gave up 10 bases; unmatched junction bases: 7. Germline CDR1 and CDR2: KGHSH and LQKENI.

This sequence joins TRBV4-2 and TRBJ1-2; possible D gene TRBD1, 6 bases. Germline values: CDR1 LGHNA, CDR2 YNFKEQ. V lost 3 bases, J lost 7 bases, and 15 bases lay in between. This CDR3 is 14 amino acids long. CDR3 in DNA: TGTGCCAGCAGCCATGTGGGGGACATCCTTGGCTACACCTTC. It encodes CASSHVGDILGYTF.

V and J are TRBV19 and TRBJ2-7; tentatively, D is TRBD1 (5 bases). Germline assignment: CDR1 LNHDA and CDR2 SQIVND (reference sequence). The CDR3 runs to 14 residues. Between the trimmed V and J ends, which lost 3 bases and 4 bases, there was a span of 13 bases. In DNA, the CDR3 is TGTGCCAGTAGTATGTGGAGACAGTCATACGAGCAGTACTTC. Residues: CASSMWRQSYEQYF.

The rearrangement links TRBV27 to TRBJ2-7; tentatively, D is TRBD1 (6 bases). Germline values: CDR1 MNHEY, CDR2 SMNVEV (reference sequence). Trimming took 3 bases from V and 4 from J, leaving 13 bases between them. The CDR3 spans 14 residues. The CDR3 reads CASSLSRGLYEQYF. The DNA of the CDR3 is TGTGCCAGCAGTTTGTCCAGGGGCCTTTACGAGCAGTACTTC.

This sequence joins TRBV4-2 and TRBJ2-7; D possibly corresponds to TRBD2 (5 bases). V lost 0 bases and J lost 3, with 12 bases in between. This CDR3 contains 15 residues. CDR1 is LGHNA and CDR2 is YNFKEQ in the germline V gene. This chain's CDR3 is CASSQDRGLSYEQYF. CDR3 DNA sequence: TGTGCCAGCAGCCAAGATAGAGGACTTAGCTACGAGCAGTACTTC.

The chain recombines TRBV10-3 with TRBJ1-1; D is possibly TRBD1 (5 bases). Looked up from germline, CDR1 is ENHRY and CDR2 is SYGVKD. Trimming removed 5 bases at V and 2 bases at J, with 6 bases between. CDR3 length: 12 amino acids. CDR3 in amino acids: CAISQGNTEAFF. For the CDR3, the DNA is TGTGCCATCAGTCAGGGTAACACTGAAGCTTTCTTT.

This chain uses TRBV18 with TRBJ2-1, with D perhaps matching TRBD1 (6 bases). The CDR3 runs to 13 residues. Germline CDR1 is KGHSH and CDR2 is LQKENI. Trimming cost V 8 bases and J 3 bases, with 11 bases left between them. In nucleotides, the CDR3 is TGTGCCAGCCGTACAGGGATCTACAATGAGCAGTTCTTC. It specifies CASRTGIYNEQFF.

This chain links TRBV10-3 with TRBJ1-3; no definite D call. The CDR3 loop spans 15 amino acids. V was trimmed by 1 base and J by 0 bases, leaving 7 bases between them. The germline CDR1 and CDR2 sequences are ENHRY and SYGVKD. The CDR3 DNA sequence: TGTGCCATCAGTGAGTTACAGAGCTCTGGAAACACCATATATTTT. Translating it yields CAISELQSSGNTIYF.

V usage is TRBV15 and J usage is TRBJ1-2; a possible D gene is TRBD1 (5 bases). The germline V and J ends were trimmed by 3 bases and 5 bases, with 16 bases remaining between them. CDR3 length: 15 amino acids. Germline-derived CDR1 and CDR2 are LNHNV and YYDKDF (reference sequence). CDR3 residues: CATSSLTGFQYGYTF. CDR3 nucleotide sequence: TGTGCCACCAGCAGTCTCACAGGATTCCAATATGGCTACACCTTC.

This clone was counted only a few times. This chain uses TRBV18 with TRBJ1-1; maybe TRBD1 (5 bases). CDR1 and CDR2 (germline): KGHSH, LQKENI. The CDR3 spans 15 residues. Trimming stripped 6 bases from V and 4 bases from J, with 18 bases between. This chain's CDR3 is CASSGDGGSSTEAFF. CDR3 in DNA: TGTGCCAGCTCGGGTGACGGGGGTTCGTCCACTGAAGCTTTCTTT.

The V call is TRBV4-1, the J call TRBJ1-6; D uncertain. The V gene lost 5 bases and the J gene lost 7 bases, with 18 bases spanning the gap. From germline, CDR1 is MGHRA and CDR2 YSYEKL. The CDR3 has 16 residues. This CDR3 reads CASSAPPGVGNSPLHF. The CDR3 DNA is TGCGCCAGCAGCGCCCCCCCGGGAGTCGGGAATTCACCCCTCCACTTT.

The chain has TRBV4-1 and TRBJ2-7; 9 nucleotides line up with TRBD2. The CDR3 is made up of 17 amino acids. Germline trimming cut 2 bases from V and 4 bases from J; bases unmatched to any gene: 12. From germline, CDR1 is MGHRA and CDR2 YSYEKL. The CDR3 here is CASSQIAGGGGKYEQYF. CDR3 DNA sequence: TGCGCCAGCAGCCAAATTGCCGGCGGGGGGGGTAAATACGAGCAGTACTTC.

The J gene is TRBJ1-5, the V gene TRBV15; possible D gene TRBD1, 6 bases. The V gene lost 0 bases and the J gene lost 3 bases, with 12 bases spanning the gap. Germline V gives CDR1 LNHNV, CDR2 YYDKDF (reference sequence). CDR3 length: 16 residues. In nucleotides, the CDR3 is TGTGCCACCAGCAGAGATCGGACAGAACACAATCAGCCCCAGCATTTT. Encoded protein: CATSRDRTEHNQPQHF.